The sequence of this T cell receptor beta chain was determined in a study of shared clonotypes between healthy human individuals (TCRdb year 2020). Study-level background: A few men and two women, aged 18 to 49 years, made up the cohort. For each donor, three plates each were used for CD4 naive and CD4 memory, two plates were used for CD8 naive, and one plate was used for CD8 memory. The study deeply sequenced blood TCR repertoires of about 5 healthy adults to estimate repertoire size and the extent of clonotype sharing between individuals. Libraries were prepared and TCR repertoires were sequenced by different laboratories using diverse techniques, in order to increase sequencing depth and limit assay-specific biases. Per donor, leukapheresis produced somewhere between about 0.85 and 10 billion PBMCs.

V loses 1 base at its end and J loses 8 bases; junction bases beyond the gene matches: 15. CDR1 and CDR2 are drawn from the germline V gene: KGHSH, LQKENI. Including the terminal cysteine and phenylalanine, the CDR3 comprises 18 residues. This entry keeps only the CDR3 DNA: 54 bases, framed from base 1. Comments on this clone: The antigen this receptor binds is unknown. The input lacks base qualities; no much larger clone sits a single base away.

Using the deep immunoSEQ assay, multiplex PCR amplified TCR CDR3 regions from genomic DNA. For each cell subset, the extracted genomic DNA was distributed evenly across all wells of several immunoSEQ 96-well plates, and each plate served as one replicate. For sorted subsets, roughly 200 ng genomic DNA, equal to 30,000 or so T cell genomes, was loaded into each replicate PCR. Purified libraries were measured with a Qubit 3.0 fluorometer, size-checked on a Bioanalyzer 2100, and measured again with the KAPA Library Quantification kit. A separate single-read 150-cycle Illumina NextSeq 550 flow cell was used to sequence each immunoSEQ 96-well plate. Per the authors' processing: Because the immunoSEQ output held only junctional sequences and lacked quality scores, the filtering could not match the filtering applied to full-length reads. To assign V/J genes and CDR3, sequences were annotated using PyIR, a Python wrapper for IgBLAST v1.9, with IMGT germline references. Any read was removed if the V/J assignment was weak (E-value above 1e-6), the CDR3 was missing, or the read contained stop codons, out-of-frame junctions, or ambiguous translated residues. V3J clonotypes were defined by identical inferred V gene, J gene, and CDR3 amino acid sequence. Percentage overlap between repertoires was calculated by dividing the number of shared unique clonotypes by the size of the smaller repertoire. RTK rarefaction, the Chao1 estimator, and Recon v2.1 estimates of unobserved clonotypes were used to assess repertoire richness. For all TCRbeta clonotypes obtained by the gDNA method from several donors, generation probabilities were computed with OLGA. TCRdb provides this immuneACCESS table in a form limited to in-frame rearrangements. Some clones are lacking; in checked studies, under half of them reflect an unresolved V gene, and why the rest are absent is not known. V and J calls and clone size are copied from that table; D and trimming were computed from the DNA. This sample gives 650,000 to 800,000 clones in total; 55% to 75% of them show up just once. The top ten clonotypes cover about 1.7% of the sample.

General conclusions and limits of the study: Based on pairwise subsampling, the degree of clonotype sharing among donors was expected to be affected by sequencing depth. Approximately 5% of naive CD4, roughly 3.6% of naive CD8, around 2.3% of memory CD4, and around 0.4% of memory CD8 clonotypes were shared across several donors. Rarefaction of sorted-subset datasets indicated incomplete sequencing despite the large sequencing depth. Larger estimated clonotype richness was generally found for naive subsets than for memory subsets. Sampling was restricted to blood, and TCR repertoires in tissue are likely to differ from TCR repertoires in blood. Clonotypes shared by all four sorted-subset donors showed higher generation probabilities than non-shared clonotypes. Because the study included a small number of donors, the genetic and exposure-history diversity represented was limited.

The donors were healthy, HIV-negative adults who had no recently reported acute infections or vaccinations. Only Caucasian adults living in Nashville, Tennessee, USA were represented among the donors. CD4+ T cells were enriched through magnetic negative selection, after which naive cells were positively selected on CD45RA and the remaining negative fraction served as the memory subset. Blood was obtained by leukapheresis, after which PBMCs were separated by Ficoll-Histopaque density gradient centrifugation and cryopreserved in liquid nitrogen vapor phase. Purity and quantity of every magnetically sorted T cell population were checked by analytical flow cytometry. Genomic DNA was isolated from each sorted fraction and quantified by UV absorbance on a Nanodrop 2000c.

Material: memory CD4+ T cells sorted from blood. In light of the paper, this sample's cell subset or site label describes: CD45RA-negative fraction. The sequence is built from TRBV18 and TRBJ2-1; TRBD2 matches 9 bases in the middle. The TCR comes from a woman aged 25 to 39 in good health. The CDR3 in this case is CASSPLPSGTPGGHEQFF. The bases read TGTGCCAGCTCACCACTCCCTAGCGGGACCCCCGGAGGGCATGAGCAGTTCTTC.